Listed here is a single T cell receptor (beta chain). This receptor's antigen is unknown. These data belong to a study of monozygotic twins with inflammatory bowel disease (dated by TCRdb to the late 2010s). With regard to the full study: The full study comprised around 28 monozygotic twin pairs: nine German pairs (four IBD-concordant, five IBD-discordant) and 19 IBD-discordant Danish pairs. The search for disease-associated traits relied mainly on comparing IBD patients with their genetically identical healthy co-twins within discordant pairs. Each individual had, on average, about 151 000 unique TCRalpha sequences and 181 000 unique TCRbeta sequences available for analysis. What the authors observed across the whole study: A decrease in TCRbeta repertoire diversity, as measured by inverse Simpson index, was observed in IBD patients compared with their healthy co-twins. No difference in repertoire similarity was observed between concordant and discordant twins, possibly owing to limited statistical power. No single strong signal or clonotype linked to IBD turned up in the results, so the idea that one exists was not supported. Background noise and inter-individual variability may have been introduced into the repertoires by the differing immunosuppressive treatments among patients. IBD patients shared fewer clonotypes with other individuals than healthy twins did, most markedly in patients showing signs of disease activity. The analysis was unable to tell apart different T cell subtypes.

For CDR1 and CDR2, the germline V gene lists KGHDR and SFDVKD. Including cysteine and phenylalanine, the CDR3 has 16 amino acids. No DNA appears here. An approximately 2.5 ml peripheral blood sample was drawn into PAXgene tubes per donor and stored at -80°C. Total RNA was isolated from whole blood with the PAXgene blood miRNA kit on an automated QIAcube, without T cell sorting. Deep TCRalpha and TCRbeta repertoire profiling with unique molecular barcoding was performed on peripheral blood of monozygotic twin pairs concordant or discordant for inflammatory bowel disease. Smoking habits were recorded for all twin pairs, and each individual was classified as a current, former or never smoker. Library preparation used 5' RACE. The input for every TCR library was around 3,600 ng of total RNA. cDNA was synthesized with SMARTScribe reverse transcriptase in eight separate reactions per sample. Unique molecular identifiers containing a 6-nucleotide sample barcode were introduced through template switching during cDNA synthesis. Two nested PCRs of roughly 16 and 10 cycles amplified the TCRalpha and TCRbeta cDNA, and bead purification followed each PCR. Before amplification, the cDNA was treated with uracil DNA-glycosylase and purified using the QIAquick PCR purification kit. The second PCR added Illumina TruSeq-compatible adapters along with sample-specific barcodes. Library quality and concentration were assessed using TapeStation and Qubit, and 4.5 to 5.5 ng of each library was pooled. The pooled libraries were sequenced with 2 x 100 bp reads and custom sequencing primers on an Illumina HiSeq2500 single-index Rapid Run. In the paper's pipeline: PCR and sequencing errors were corrected by UMI-based consensus assembly using MiGEC version 1.2.6. MiXCR version 2.1.1 was used to carry out V(D)J alignment, clonotype assembly and CDR3 extraction. Normalisation of gene usage, clonotype sharing and MAIT/NKT TCR abundance was achieved by analysing the top 1000, 10 000 and 20 000 clonotypes per sample. After downsampling to 27 000 UMIs, diversity was calculated as the inverse Simpson index using the vegan R package. Paired Mann-Whitney U tests were applied to discordant twin pairs, with Benjamini-Hochberg correction for multiple testing. TCRdb reprocessed the reads; each CDR3 protein sequence makes one entry, and DNA is unavailable. These V and J calls originate from TCRdb's pipeline instead of the authors' own analysis. This sample's listing comprises about 43,000 distinct CDR3 sequences. 5.3% of the sample rests with the top ten.

The source of this sequence is a human donor with ulcerative colitis or Crohn's disease, or a healthy co-twin of an affected twin (not recorded which). Source material: blood. Rearrangement joined TRBV24-1 to TRBJ1-2; the TCRdb D gene call, TRBD1, has no DNA to confirm it. The CDR3 protein sequence reads: CATSPPGATGRNGYTF.